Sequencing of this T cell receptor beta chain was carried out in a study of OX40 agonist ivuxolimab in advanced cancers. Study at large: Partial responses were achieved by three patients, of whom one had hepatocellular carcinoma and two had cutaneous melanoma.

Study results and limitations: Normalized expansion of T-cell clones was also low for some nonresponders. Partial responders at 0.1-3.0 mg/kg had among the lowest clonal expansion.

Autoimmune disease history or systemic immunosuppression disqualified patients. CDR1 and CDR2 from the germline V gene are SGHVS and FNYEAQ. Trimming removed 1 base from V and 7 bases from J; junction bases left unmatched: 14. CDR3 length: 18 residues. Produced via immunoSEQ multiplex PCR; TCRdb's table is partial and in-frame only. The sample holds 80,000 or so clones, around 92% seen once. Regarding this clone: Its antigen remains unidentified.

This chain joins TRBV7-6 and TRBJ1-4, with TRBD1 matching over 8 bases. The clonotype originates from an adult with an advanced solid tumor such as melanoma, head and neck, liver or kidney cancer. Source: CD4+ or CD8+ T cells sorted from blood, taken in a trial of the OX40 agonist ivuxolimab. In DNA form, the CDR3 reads TGTGCCAGCAGCTTAGAGGGGGGGACAGGATCATTCGGTGAAAAACTGTTTTTT. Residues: CASSLEGGTGSFGEKLFF.